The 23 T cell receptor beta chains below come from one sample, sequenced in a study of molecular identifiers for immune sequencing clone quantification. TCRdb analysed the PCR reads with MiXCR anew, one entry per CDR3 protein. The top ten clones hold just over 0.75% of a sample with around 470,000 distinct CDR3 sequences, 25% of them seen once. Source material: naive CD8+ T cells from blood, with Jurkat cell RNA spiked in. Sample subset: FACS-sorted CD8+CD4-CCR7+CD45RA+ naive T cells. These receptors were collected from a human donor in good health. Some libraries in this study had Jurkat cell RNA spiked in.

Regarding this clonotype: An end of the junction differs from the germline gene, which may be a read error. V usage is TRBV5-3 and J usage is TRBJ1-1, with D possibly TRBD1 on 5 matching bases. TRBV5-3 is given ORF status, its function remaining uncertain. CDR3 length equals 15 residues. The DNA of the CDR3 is TGTGCCAGCACCCTTATGGGGGTTTCGTACACTGATGCTTTCTTT. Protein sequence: CASTLMGVSYTDAFF.

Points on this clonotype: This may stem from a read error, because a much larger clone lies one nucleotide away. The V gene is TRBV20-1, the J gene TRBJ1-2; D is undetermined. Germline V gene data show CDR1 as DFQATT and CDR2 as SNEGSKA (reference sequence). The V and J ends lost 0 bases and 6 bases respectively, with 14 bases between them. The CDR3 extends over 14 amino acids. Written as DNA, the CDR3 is TGCAGTGCTAGAGATCGGGTCAGGATCCATGGCTACACCTTC. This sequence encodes CSARDRVRIHGYTF.

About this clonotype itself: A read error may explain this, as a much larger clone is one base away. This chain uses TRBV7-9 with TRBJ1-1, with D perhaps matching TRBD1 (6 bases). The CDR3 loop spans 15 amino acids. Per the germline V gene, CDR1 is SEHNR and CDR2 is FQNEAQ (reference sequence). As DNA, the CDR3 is TGTGCCTGCAGCACAAAGACAGGACCCAAGATTGAAGCTTTCTTT. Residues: CACSTKTGPKIEAFF.

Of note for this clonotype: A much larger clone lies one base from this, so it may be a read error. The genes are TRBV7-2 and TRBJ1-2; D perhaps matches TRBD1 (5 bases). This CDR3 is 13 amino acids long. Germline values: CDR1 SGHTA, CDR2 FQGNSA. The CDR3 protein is CAGSSTGRYGYTF. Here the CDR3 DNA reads TGTGCCGGCAGTTCAACAGGACGCTATGGCTACACCTTC.

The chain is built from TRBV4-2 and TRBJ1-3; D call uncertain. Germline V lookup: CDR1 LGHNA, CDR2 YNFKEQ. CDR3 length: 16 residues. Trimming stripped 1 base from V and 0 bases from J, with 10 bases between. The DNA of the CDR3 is TGTGCCAGCAGCCAAGCAGGAACCTACTCTGGAAACACCATATATTTT. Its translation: CASSQAGTYSGNTIYF.

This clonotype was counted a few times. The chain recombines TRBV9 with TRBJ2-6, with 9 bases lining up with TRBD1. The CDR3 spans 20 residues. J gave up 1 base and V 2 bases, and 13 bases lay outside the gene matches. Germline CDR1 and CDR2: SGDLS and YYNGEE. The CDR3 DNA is TGTGCCAGCAGCGTGAGTAAGGGACAGGGCCCGTCGTCTGGGGCCAACGTCCTGACTTTC. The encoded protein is CASSVSKGQGPSSGANVLTF.

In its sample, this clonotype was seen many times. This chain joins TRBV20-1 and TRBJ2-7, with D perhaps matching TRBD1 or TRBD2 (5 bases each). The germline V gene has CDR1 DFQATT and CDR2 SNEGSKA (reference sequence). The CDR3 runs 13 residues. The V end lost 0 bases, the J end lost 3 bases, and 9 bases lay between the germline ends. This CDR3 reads CSAREGVLYEQYF. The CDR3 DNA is TGCAGTGCTAGAGAGGGGGTGCTCTACGAGCAGTACTTC.

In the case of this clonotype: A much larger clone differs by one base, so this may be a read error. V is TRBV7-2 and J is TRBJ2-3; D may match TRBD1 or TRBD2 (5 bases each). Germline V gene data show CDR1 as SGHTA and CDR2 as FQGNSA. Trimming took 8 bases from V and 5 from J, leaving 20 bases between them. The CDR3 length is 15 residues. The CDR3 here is CASRPHPRDLDTQYF. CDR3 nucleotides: TGTGCCAGCCGCCCCCACCCCCGGGACCTAGATACGCAGTATTTT.

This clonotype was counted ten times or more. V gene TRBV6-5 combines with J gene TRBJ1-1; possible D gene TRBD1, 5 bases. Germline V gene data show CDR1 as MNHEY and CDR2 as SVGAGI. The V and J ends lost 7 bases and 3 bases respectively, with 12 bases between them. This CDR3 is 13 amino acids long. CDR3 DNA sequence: TGTGCCAGCACCCAGTTGGGGCACACTGAAGCTTTCTTT. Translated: CASTQLGHTEAFF.

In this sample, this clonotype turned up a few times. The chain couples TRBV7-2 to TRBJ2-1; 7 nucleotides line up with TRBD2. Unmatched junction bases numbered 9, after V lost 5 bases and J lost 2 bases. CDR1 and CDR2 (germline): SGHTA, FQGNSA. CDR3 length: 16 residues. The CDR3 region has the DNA TGTGCCAGCAGCCGGGGCCCGCGGGGGACCTACAATGAGCAGTTCTTC. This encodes CASSRGPRGTYNEQFF.

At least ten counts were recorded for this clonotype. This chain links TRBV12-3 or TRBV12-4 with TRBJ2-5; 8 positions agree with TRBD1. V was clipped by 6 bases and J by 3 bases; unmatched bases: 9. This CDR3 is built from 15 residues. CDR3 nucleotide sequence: TGTGCCAGCAGCCCGACGACAGGGGTTAAAGAGACCCAGTACTTC. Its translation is CASSPTTGVKETQYF.

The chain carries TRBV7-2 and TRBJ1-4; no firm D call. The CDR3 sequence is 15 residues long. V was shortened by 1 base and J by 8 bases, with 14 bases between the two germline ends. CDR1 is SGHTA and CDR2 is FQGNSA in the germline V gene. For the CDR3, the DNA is TGTGCCAGCAGCTTAGTTGGGCCTAGACCGGAAAAACTGTTTTTT. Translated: CASSLVGPRPEKLFF. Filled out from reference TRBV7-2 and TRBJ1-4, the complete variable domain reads GAGVSQSPSNKVTEKGKDVELRCDPISGHTALYWYRQSLGQGLEFLIYFQGNSAPDKSGLPSDRFSAERTGGSVSTLTIQRTQQEDSAVYLCASSLVGPRPEKLFFGSGTQLSVL.

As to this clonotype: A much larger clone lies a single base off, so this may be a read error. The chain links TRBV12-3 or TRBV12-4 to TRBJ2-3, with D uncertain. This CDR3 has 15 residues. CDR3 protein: CAGSSLKGSTDTQYF. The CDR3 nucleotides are TGTGCCGGCAGTTCCCTTAAGGGAAGCACAGATACGCAGTATTTT.

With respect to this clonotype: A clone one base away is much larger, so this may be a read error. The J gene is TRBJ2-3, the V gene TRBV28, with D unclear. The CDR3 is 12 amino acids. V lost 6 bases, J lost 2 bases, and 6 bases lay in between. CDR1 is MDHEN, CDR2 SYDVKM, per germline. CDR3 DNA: TGTGCCAGCAGGGCCCCCACAGATACGCAGTATTTT. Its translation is CASRAPTDTQYF.

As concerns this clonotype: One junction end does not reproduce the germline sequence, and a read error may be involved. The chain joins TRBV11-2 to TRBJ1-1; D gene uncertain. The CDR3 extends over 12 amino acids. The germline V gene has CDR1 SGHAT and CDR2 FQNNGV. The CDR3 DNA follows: TGTGCCAGCAGCTGGGAGAACACTGAAGCTCTCTTT. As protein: CASSWENTEALF.

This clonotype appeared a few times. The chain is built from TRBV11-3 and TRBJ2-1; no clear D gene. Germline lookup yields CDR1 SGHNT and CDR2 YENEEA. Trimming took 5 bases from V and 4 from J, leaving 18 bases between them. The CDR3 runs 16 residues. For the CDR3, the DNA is TGTGCCAGCAGCACCCGTCATGAAGAACCTTACAATGAGCAGTTCTTC. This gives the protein CASSTRHEEPYNEQFF.

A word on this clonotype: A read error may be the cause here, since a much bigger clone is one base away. The CDR3 loop is CATSRGAGINAEAFF. CDR3 DNA sequence: TGTGCCACCAGCAGAGGGGCAGGGATTAACGCTGAAGCTTTCTTT. The chain employs TRBV15 and TRBJ1-1; D perhaps matches TRBD1 (5 bases). Trimming left V 1 base short and J 6 bases short, with 15 bases between. Germline CDR1 is LNHNV and CDR2 is YYDKDF (reference sequence). The CDR3 loop spans 15 amino acids.

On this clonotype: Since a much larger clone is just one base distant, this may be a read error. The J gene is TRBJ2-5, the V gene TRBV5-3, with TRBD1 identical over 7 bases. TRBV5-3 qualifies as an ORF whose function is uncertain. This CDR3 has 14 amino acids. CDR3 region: CASSFRGTEETQHF. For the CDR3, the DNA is TGTGCCAGCAGCTTCCGAGGGACAGAAGAGACCCAGCACTTC.

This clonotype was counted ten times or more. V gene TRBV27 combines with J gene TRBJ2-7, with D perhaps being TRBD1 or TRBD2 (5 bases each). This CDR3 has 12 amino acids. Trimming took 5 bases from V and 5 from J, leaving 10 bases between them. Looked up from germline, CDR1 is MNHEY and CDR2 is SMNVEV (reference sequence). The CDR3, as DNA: TGTGCCAGCAGTCACGGGGCCCACGAGCAGTACTTC. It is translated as CASSHGAHEQYF.

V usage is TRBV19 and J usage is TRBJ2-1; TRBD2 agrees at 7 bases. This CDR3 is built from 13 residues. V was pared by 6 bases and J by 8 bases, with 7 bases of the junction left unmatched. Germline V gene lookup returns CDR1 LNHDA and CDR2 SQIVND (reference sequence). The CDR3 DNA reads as TGTGCCAGTAGAACGGGCGGGGGAGATGAGCAGTTCTTC. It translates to CASRTGGGDEQFF. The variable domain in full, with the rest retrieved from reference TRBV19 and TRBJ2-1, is DGGITQSPKYLFRKEGQNVTLSCEQNLNHDAMYWYRQDPGQGLRLIYYSQIVNDFQKGDIAEGYSVSREKKESFPLTVTSAQKNPTAFYLCASRTGGGDEQFFGPGTRLTVL.

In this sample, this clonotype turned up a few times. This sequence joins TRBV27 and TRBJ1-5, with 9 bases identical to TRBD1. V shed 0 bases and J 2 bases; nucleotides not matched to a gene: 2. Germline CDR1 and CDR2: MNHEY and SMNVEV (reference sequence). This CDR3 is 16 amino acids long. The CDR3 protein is CASSLSTGGGNQPQHF. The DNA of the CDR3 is TGTGCCAGCAGTTTATCGACAGGGGGAGGCAATCAGCCCCAGCATTTT.

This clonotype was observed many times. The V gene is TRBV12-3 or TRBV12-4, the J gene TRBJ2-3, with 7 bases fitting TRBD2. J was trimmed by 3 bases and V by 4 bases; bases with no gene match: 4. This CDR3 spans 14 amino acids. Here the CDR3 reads CASSWAGETDTQYF. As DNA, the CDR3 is TGTGCCAGCAGTTGGGCGGGGGAGACAGATACGCAGTATTTT.

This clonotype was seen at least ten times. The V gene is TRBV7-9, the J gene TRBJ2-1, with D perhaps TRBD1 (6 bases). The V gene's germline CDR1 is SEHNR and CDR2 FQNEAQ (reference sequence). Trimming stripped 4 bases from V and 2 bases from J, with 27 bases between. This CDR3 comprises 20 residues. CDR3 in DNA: TGTGCCAGCAGCTCGTTAGGATGGACAGAAGAAAGTACCACCTACAATGAGCAGTTCTTC. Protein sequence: CASSSLGWTEESTTYNEQFF.